This TCR beta chain was profiled in a study of T-cell reconstitution after alpha-beta-depleted transplantation in children. CDR1 is LNHDA and CDR2 is SQIVND in the germline V gene (reference sequence). CDR3 length: 14 residues. The V end lost 3 bases, the J end lost 6 bases, and 15 bases lay between the germline ends. Preparing the TCRbeta library involved the use of unique molecular identifiers. One entry per CDR3 protein, called by TCRdb with MiXCR from the PCR reads. The sample lists hundreds of thousands of distinct CDR3 sequences, approximately 15% occurring once. The J gene is TRBJ2-7, the V gene TRBV19, with D maybe TRBD2 (7 bases). This receptor was taken from a human donor who donated a stem cell graft to a child with acute myeloid leukemia. The source material was PBMCs from the stem cell graft donor, sampled from the stem cell graft. The CDR3: CASSMSGGRFEQYF. As DNA, the CDR3 is TGTGCCAGTAGTATGTCGGGGGGCCGTTTCGAGCAGTACTTC.